These 10 T cell receptor beta chains came from one sample sequenced in a study of T cell responses to AZD1222 COVID-19 vaccine. The assay was immunoSEQ multiplex PCR, and TCRdb's table has in-frame clones only and misses some. The data contain about 110,000 clones, 65% to 85% of them singletons. The source was peripheral blood, collected on day 0 of AZD1222 vaccination. All receptors come from an adult in good health.

The chain joins TRBV4-2 to TRBJ1-2; D unclear. Germline lookup yields CDR1 LGHNA and CDR2 YNFKEQ. V lost 4 bases and J lost 2, with 14 bases in between. The CDR3 is 15 amino acids. CDR3 sequence reads: CASSLATDGNYGYTF. CDR3 in DNA: TGTGCCAGCAGCCTAGCTACTGACGGAAACTATGGCTACACCTTC.

The CDR3 loop is CASRPGLAGGRYEQYF. CDR3 coding DNA: TGTGCCAGCAGGCCGGGACTAGCGGGAGGTCGATACGAGCAGTACTTC. The chain has TRBV7-2 and TRBJ2-7; TRBD2 matches at 15 bases. There are 16 residues in the CDR3. The germline V gene has CDR1 SGHTA and CDR2 FQGNSA. V was clipped by 6 bases and J by 4 bases; unmatched bases: 7.

V and J are TRBV11-2 and TRBJ2-3; a weak D match, TRBD1 (5 bases). This CDR3 region has 18 residues. Trimming took 2 bases from V and 0 from J, leaving 18 bases between them. Germline lookup yields CDR1 SGHAT and CDR2 FQNNGV. As DNA, the CDR3 is TGTGCCAGCAGCTTACAGGGCAGTTCGGCGGCTAGCACAGATACGCAGTATTTT. It codes for CASSLQGSSAASTDTQYF.

V is TRBV7-2 and J is TRBJ1-2; no reliable D call. The V gene's germline CDR1 is SGHTA and CDR2 FQGNSA. This CDR3 has 12 amino acids. The V end lost 1 base, the J end lost 5 bases, and 5 bases lay between the germline ends. This CDR3 is CASSLEVYGYTF. CDR3 nucleotide sequence: TGTGCCAGCAGCTTAGAGGTGTATGGCTACACCTTC. Combining the CDR3 with reference TRBV7-2 and TRBJ1-2 gives the whole variable domain GAGVSQSPSNKVTEKGKDVELRCDPISGHTALYWYRQSLGQGLEFLIYFQGNSAPDKSGLPSDRFSAERTGGSVSTLTIQRTQQEDSAVYLCASSLEVYGYTFGSGTRLTVV.

This clone was observed a few times. The V and J genes are TRBV2 and TRBJ2-5; no clear D. Trimming stripped 6 bases from V and 2 bases from J, with 13 bases between. The CDR3 totals 14 residues. Per germline, CDR1 SNHLY and CDR2 FYNNEI. The CDR3 reads CASRLSTKQETQYF. CDR3 in DNA: TGTGCCAGCAGGTTATCAACAAAGCAAGAGACCCAGTACTTC.

The chain uses TRBV6-6 and TRBJ2-1; no reliable D call. This CDR3 is 12 amino acids long. Germline loops: CDR1 MNHNY, CDR2 SVGAGI (reference sequence). The V and J ends lost 0 bases and 7 bases respectively, with 4 bases between them. CDR3 in DNA: TGTGCCAGCAGTTACTCGAGGAATGAGCAGTTCTTC. Encoded protein: CASSYSRNEQFF.

This chain connects TRBV5-1 to TRBJ2-7; 10 nucleotides align to TRBD1. The CDR3 consists of 14 residues. Trimming cost V 4 bases and J 3 bases; bases outside gene matches: 4. Germline V gives CDR1 SGHRS, CDR2 YFSETQ. This CDR3 reads CASSIRTGGYEQYF. The CDR3 DNA is TGCGCCAGCAGCATCCGGACAGGGGGCTACGAGCAGTACTTC.

The J gene is TRBJ1-1, the V gene TRBV5-1; D not certain. CDR3 length: 15 amino acids. The germline V gene has CDR1 SGHRS and CDR2 YFSETQ. V lost 0 bases and J lost 0, with 9 bases in between. Here the CDR3 DNA reads TGCGCCAGCAGCTTGGTGGCGGATATGAACACTGAAGCTTTCTTT. Its protein product is CASSLVADMNTEAFF.

J is TRBJ1-1 and V is TRBV28; 7 nucleotides align to TRBD1. Trimming at V came to 2 bases and at J to 0 bases, leaving 3 bases not matched to a gene. CDR1 and CDR2 from the germline V gene are MDHEN and SYDVKM. This CDR3 has 15 residues. The CDR3 DNA follows: TGTGCCAGCAGTTTACCCACAGGGGTGAACACTGAAGCTTTCTTT. It translates to CASSLPTGVNTEAFF.

CDR3: CASSLWDRGPPYGYTF. The CDR3 region has the DNA TGTGCCAGCAGTTTATGGGACAGGGGGCCCCCCTATGGCTACACCTTC. The V call is TRBV28, the J call TRBJ1-2; 11 bases align to TRBD1. Germline CDR1 and CDR2: MDHEN and SYDVKM. V was clipped by 0 bases and J by 4 bases; unmatched bases: 4. The CDR3 contains 16 residues.